This passage covers 30 T cell receptor beta chains from one sample sequenced in a study of cytomegalovirus exposure and HLA in healthy donors. Primers included in the PCR were 60 Vbeta and 13 Jbeta primers. The data were produced by immunoSEQ multiplex PCR, yet TCRdb's version contains in-frame clones alone and is incomplete. The table shows around 130,000 clones, with around 77% occurring only once. The sequencing input was PBMCs. The receptors shown here come from a man aged 50 to 59 in good health and CMV-seronegative.

The chain combines TRBV5-1 with TRBJ2-2; D might be TRBD1 (5 bases). Trimming cost V 0 bases and J 0 bases, with 9 bases left between them. This CDR3 is 16 amino acids long. Per germline, CDR1 SGHRS and CDR2 YFSETQ. CDR3 sequence (DNA): TGCGCCAGCAGCTTGGTAGGGGCCGCGAACACCGGGGAGCTGTTTTTT. This encodes CASSLVGAANTGELFF. Filled out from reference TRBV5-1 and TRBJ2-2, the complete variable domain reads KAGVTQTPRYLIKTRGQQVTLSCSPISGHRSVSWYQQTPGQGLQFLFEYFSETQRNKGNFPGRFSGRQFSNSRSEMNVSTLELGDSALYLCASSLVGAANTGELFFGEGSRLTVL.

The rearrangement uses TRBV29-1 and TRBJ2-1, with a possible D match to TRBD1 (6 bases). CDR1 and CDR2 from the germline V gene are SQVTM and ANQGSEA. V lost 0 bases and J lost 9, with 18 bases in between. The length of the CDR3 is 15 residues. DNA for the CDR3: TGCAGCGTTGAAGATCGGCGTCAGGGGTTCGGTGAGCAGTTCTTC. Encoded protein: CSVEDRRQGFGEQFF.

The chain uses TRBV18 and TRBJ2-2, with 8 bases fitting TRBD1. There are 15 residues in the CDR3. Germline V gives CDR1 KGHSH, CDR2 LQKENI. V was pared by 6 bases and J by 3 bases, with 6 bases of the junction left unmatched. The chain's CDR3 is CASSTGQGYTGELFF. Here the CDR3 DNA reads TGTGCCAGCTCGACCGGACAGGGATACACCGGGGAGCTGTTTTTT.

This clone was detected ten times or more. The chain links TRBV2 to TRBJ2-1; D not resolved. V lost 4 bases and J lost 3, with 10 bases in between. This CDR3 is 14 amino acids long. CDR1 and CDR2 (germline): SNHLY, FYNNEI. The CDR3 here is CASSVRSFYNEQFF. In DNA form, the CDR3 reads TGTGCCAGCAGTGTGAGGTCGTTCTACAATGAGCAGTTCTTC.

The chain recombines TRBV27 with TRBJ2-1, with D unclear. V lost 4 bases, J lost 7 bases, and 11 bases lay in between. The length of the CDR3 is 13 residues. The germline V gene has CDR1 MNHEY and CDR2 SMNVEV (reference sequence). The CDR3 DNA reads as TGTGCCAGCAGTTCCTCTTCCGGGAATGAGCAGTTCTTC. As protein: CASSSSSGNEQFF.

CDR3 sequence (DNA): TGTGCCTGGAACACGAATAAGGCACAGGGTAGCGACGAGCAGTACTTC. Protein: CAWNTNKAQGSDEQYF. This rearrangement joins TRBV30 to TRBJ2-7; possibly TRBD1 for D (6 bases). CDR1 is GTSNPN, CDR2 SVGIG, per germline (reference sequence). Trimming left V 4 bases short and J 5 bases short, with 24 bases between. This CDR3 has 16 amino acids.

This clone was observed a few times. Other DNA sequences in this specimen translate into the identical CDR3. The genes are TRBV18 and TRBJ1-1; D might be TRBD1 (5 bases). Germline CDR1 is KGHSH and CDR2 is LQKENI. The CDR3 loop spans 13 amino acids. The V end was cut by 3 bases, the J end by 1 base, with 6 bases between. CDR3 sequence reads: CASSPQGNTEAFF. The CDR3 bases are TGTGCCAGCTCACCCCAGGGGAACACTGAAGCTTTCTTT.

A few counts support this clone. The chain has TRBV6-1 and TRBJ2-1; possible D gene TRBD2, 5 bases. The V end was cut by 1 base, the J end by 12 bases, with 10 bases between. CDR3 size: 12 residues. Germline CDR1 reads MNHNS; CDR2 reads SASEGT. The CDR3 DNA reads as TGTGCCAGCAGTGAAGACCGGGATAGGCAGTTCTTC. Amino acids: CASSEDRDRQFF.

As DNA, the CDR3 is TGTGCCAGCAGCCGGACAAGGGTGTTCACTGAAGCTTTCTTT. It yields the protein CASSRTRVFTEAFF. This chain uses TRBV9 with TRBJ1-1, with a tentative D call TRBD1 (5 bases). Trimming took 4 bases from V and 4 from J, leaving 14 bases between them. The germline V gene has CDR1 SGDLS and CDR2 YYNGEE. The CDR3 consists of 14 residues.

The J gene is TRBJ2-1, the V gene TRBV5-4; TRBD1 agrees at 8 bases. Germline V gives CDR1 SGHNT, CDR2 YYREEE (reference sequence). Unmatched junction bases numbered 9, after V lost 4 bases and J lost 3 bases. The CDR3 is 16 residues long. CDR3: CASSPTGEQGYNEQFF. In nucleotides, the CDR3 is TGTGCCAGCAGCCCGACAGGGGAGCAGGGCTACAATGAGCAGTTCTTC.

The table lists this clone with a few counts. J is TRBJ2-1 and V is TRBV6-1, with 9 bases fitting TRBD2. Trimming removed 1 base from V and 4 bases from J; junction bases left unmatched: 2. The V gene's germline CDR1 is MNHNS and CDR2 SASEGT. CDR3 length equals 15 residues. Here the CDR3 reads CASSEVAGGYNEQFF. DNA of the CDR3: TGTGCCAGCAGTGAAGTGGCGGGAGGGTACAATGAGCAGTTCTTC.

The V and J genes are TRBV29-1 and TRBJ2-2, with TRBD2 matching over 8 bases. Germline-derived CDR1 and CDR2 are SQVTM and ANQGSEA. The CDR3 is made up of 15 amino acids. The ends lost 6 bases at V and 3 bases at J; junction bases unmatched: 9. The CDR3 reads CSVNSGTPDTGELFF. The CDR3 DNA sequence: TGCAGCGTGAATAGCGGGACGCCTGACACCGGGGAGCTGTTTTTT.

The gene calls are TRBV7-9 and TRBJ2-1; 9 bases fit TRBD1. Trimming at V came to 5 bases and at J to 10 bases, leaving 12 bases not matched to a gene. Germline V gene sequence: CDR1 SEHNR, CDR2 FQNEAQ (reference sequence). The CDR3 extends over 15 amino acids. The CDR3 DNA reads TGTGCCAGCAGCCCTGACAGGGGGATGGCGTCCGAGCAGTTCTTC. Its protein product is CASSPDRGMASEQFF.

The J gene is TRBJ2-1, the V gene TRBV7-9; TRBD2 matches at 7 bases. The CDR3 is made up of 15 amino acids. The ends lost 1 base at V and 5 bases at J; junction bases unmatched: 5. Germline lookup yields CDR1 SEHNR and CDR2 FQNEAQ (reference sequence). The CDR3 sequence: CASSLGLATNNEQFF. The CDR3 DNA sequence: TGTGCCAGCAGCTTAGGACTAGCAACCAACAATGAGCAGTTCTTC.

This clone came up a few times. The V gene is TRBV28, the J gene TRBJ2-3; TRBD2 might be the D (7 bases). The CDR3 contains 15 residues. Germline CDR1 reads MDHEN; CDR2 reads SYDVKM. The V end lost 2 bases, the J end lost 4 bases, and 13 bases lay between the germline ends. The CDR3: CASSLTRGGSDTQYF. The CDR3 region has the DNA TGTGCCAGCAGTTTAACCAGGGGAGGGTCAGATACGCAGTATTTT.

CDR3 nucleotides: TGTGCCAGCTTAGGGGGGGGCTATGGCTACACCTTC. Its protein is CASLGGGYGYTF. V and J are TRBV25-1 and TRBJ1-2; weak D call: TRBD1 (6 bases). The CDR3 length is 12 residues. Trimming stripped 8 bases from V and 4 bases from J, with 11 bases between. Germline V gene lookup returns CDR1 MGHDK and CDR2 SYGVNS.

The chain joins TRBV18 to TRBJ2-2, with D unclear. Trimming stripped 3 bases from V and 0 bases from J, with 8 bases between. Germline V gives CDR1 KGHSH, CDR2 LQKENI. This CDR3 has 15 residues. The DNA of the CDR3 is TGTGCCAGCTCACCGGGCAGCACGAACACCGGGGAGCTGTTTTTT. Its translation: CASSPGSTNTGELFF.

The chain recombines TRBV10-3 with TRBJ2-1, with 13 bases matching TRBD2. This CDR3 comprises 19 residues. Germline CDR1 is ENHRY and CDR2 is SYGVKD. Trimming took 0 bases from V and 1 from J; bases not matched to a gene: 6. CDR3 region: CAISESGGTSGTSYNEQFF. The CDR3 nucleotides are TGTGCCATCAGTGAGTCGGGTGGGACTAGCGGGACTTCCTACAATGAGCAGTTCTTC.

The rearrangement joins TRBV7-6 to TRBJ1-4; TRBD1 matches at 7 bases. Germline trimming cut 1 base from V and 7 bases from J; bases unmatched to any gene: 6. This CDR3 has 15 residues. Per the germline V gene, CDR1 is SGHVS and CDR2 is FNYEAQ. CDR3 coding DNA: TGTGCCAGCAGCTTAGGGACAGGACTGTCTGAAAAACTGTTTTTT. Protein sequence: CASSLGTGLSEKLFF.

This clone occurred once. The V gene is TRBV6-5, the J gene TRBJ2-1; 7 nucleotides agree with TRBD2. The CDR3 runs 15 residues. Germline CDR1 and CDR2: MNHEY and SVGAGI. The junction had 9 bases not matched to a gene; V was cut back by 6 bases and J by 4 bases. For the CDR3, the DNA is TGTGCCAGCAGACCCCCTGAGGGAGGGTACAATGAGCAGTTCTTC. The encoded protein is CASRPPEGGYNEQFF.

The rearrangement uses TRBV27 and TRBJ2-6, with no clear D. Trimming cost V 1 base and J 2 bases, with 12 bases left between them. CDR1 and CDR2 from the germline V gene are MNHEY and SMNVEV (reference sequence). This CDR3 is built from 17 residues. CDR3 DNA: TGTGCCAGCAGTTTATATCCCAGTCTCACTGGGGCCAACGTCCTGACTTTC. Its translation is CASSLYPSLTGANVLTF.

The V and J genes are TRBV19 and TRBJ1-5; D gene uncertain. V shed 5 bases and J shed 3 bases, with 17 bases lying between them. The CDR3 spans 16 residues. CDR1 is LNHDA, CDR2 SQIVND, per germline (reference sequence). The CDR3 is CASSLGGSIDNQPQHF. The CDR3 nucleotides are TGTGCCAGTAGTCTAGGAGGGAGTATCGACAATCAGCCCCAGCATTTT.

The genes are TRBV19 and TRBJ2-5; a possible D gene is TRBD2 (5 bases). With 5 bases removed from V and 5 bases from J, the gap between germline ends came to 15 bases. The CDR3 has 14 amino acids. Germline-derived CDR1 and CDR2 are LNHDA and SQIVND (reference sequence). CDR3 in amino acids: CASSLKIPGETQYF. CDR3 nucleotide sequence: TGTGCCAGTAGTTTAAAAATACCGGGGGAGACCCAGTACTTC.

The rearrangement joins TRBV5-1 to TRBJ2-1, with a possible D match to TRBD2 (5 bases). V was clipped by 2 bases and J by 13 bases, with 16 bases between them. This CDR3 has 13 residues. In germline, CDR1 is SGHRS, CDR2 YFSETQ. CDR3 residues: CASSFEGYSGQFF. CDR3 DNA: TGCGCCAGCAGCTTTGAGGGTTACTCCGGACAGTTCTTC.

The chain joins TRBV30 to TRBJ2-5; possibly TRBD2 for D (6 bases). The J call is doubtful: the DNA matches TRBJ2-7 better. Germline V gene sequence: CDR1 GTSNPN, CDR2 SVGIG (reference sequence). The CDR3 loop spans 15 amino acids. The CDR3 region has the DNA TGTGCCTGGAGTGTATCGACTAGTGGTAGAAACGAGCAGTACTTC. The encoded protein is CAWSVSTSGRNEQYF.

V usage is TRBV9 and J usage is TRBJ2-7, with 9 bases matching TRBD2. The CDR3 extends over 16 amino acids. The germline CDR1 and CDR2 sequences are SGDLS and YYNGEE. V gave up 0 bases and J gave up 2 bases; unmatched junction bases: 6. The CDR3 here is CASSVGASGTPYEQYF. CDR3 nucleotides: TGTGCCAGCAGCGTAGGGGCTAGCGGGACTCCCTACGAGCAGTACTTC.

The chain combines TRBV5-4 with TRBJ2-3; 11 bases are a match to TRBD2. The CDR3 is made up of 17 amino acids. CDR1 is SGHNT and CDR2 is YYREEE in the germline V gene (reference sequence). The ends lost 4 bases at V and 3 bases at J; junction bases unmatched: 10. CDR3 nucleotide sequence: TGTGCCAGCAGCATTGGACTAGCGGGCTCGGGAACAGATACGCAGTATTTT. Protein product: CASSIGLAGSGTDTQYF.

The chain links TRBV5-1 to TRBJ2-7; 8 bases agree with TRBD1. CDR3 length: 14 amino acids. From germline, CDR1 is SGHRS and CDR2 YFSETQ. V lost 4 bases to trimming and J lost 3 bases; unmatched junction nucleotides: 6. CDR3 DNA: TGCGCCAGCAGCATGGGACAGGTAATCTACGAGCAGTACTTC. Protein sequence: CASSMGQVIYEQYF.

V and J are TRBV4-1 and TRBJ2-7; the match to TRBD1 covers 7 bases. CDR3 length: 14 amino acids. The trim removed 4 bases at V and 2 bases at J, leaving 5 bases unmatched. Germline loops: CDR1 MGHRA, CDR2 YSYEKL. CDR3 nucleotide sequence: TGCGCCAGCAGCCCGGGACAGTATACCTACGAGCAGTACTTC. It is translated as CASSPGQYTYEQYF.

The rearrangement links TRBV19 to TRBJ2-7, with TRBD1 matching 7 bases. The CDR3 is 14 amino acids. CDR1 and CDR2 (germline): LNHDA, SQIVND (reference sequence). V shed 5 bases, J shed 5 bases, and the junction held 9 bases outside the gene matches. The CDR3 sequence: CASSVRQGPHEQYF. The CDR3 nucleotides read TGTGCCAGTAGTGTTCGACAGGGACCCCACGAGCAGTACTTC.